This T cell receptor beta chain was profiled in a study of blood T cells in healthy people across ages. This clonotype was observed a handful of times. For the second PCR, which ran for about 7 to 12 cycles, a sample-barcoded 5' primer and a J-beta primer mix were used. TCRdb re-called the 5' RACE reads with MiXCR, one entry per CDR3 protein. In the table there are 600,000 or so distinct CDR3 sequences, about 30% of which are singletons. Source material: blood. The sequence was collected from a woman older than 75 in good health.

This chain's CDR3 is CASSIVEALGGYTF. CDR3 in DNA: TGTGCCAGTAGTATAGTCGAGGCCCTGGGAGGCTACACCTTC. The genes are TRBV19 and TRBJ1-2; D uncertain. Per the germline V gene, CDR1 is LNHDA and CDR2 is SQIVND (reference sequence). Between the trimmed V and J ends, which lost 1 base and 8 bases, there was a span of 14 bases. The CDR3 has 14 residues.